The entry below describes one TCR beta chain. Its antigen is currently unknown. Trimming took off 6 bases at V and 0 bases at J, with 6 bases between the two ends. Germline CDR1 is SNHLY and CDR2 is FYNNEI. CDR3 length equals 13 residues. TCRdb's copy holds only in-frame clones and misses some; the assay was immunoSEQ multiplex PCR. Found here are about 140,000 clones, more than 70% of them singletons; the top ten hold 6% to 9.5%. The sample belongs to a study of cytotoxic CD8 clonotypes in ibrutinib-treated CLL. Findings and limits, study-wide: While tracking circulating CD8+ T-cell counts, baseline clonality exceeded that of age-matched healthy donors.

This chain uses TRBV2 with TRBJ2-4; D remains ambiguous. The sequence was obtained from a human donor with chronic lymphocytic leukemia. The specimen was PBMCs, collected after 36 months of ibrutinib treatment. The CDR3: CASRSLAKNIQYF. CDR3 nucleotide sequence: TGTGCCAGCAGGTCATTAGCCAAAAACATTCAGTACTTC.